This T cell receptor beta chain was documented in a study of control samples from healthy donors and cancer patients. TCRdb's copy holds only in-frame clones and misses some; the assay was immunoSEQ multiplex PCR. Of 120,000 or so clones in the sample, around 87% were seen once. The sequence was collected from a man aged 35-49 years in good health. The sequencing sample was made of blood.

CDR3 in amino acids: CASSLKRSLEQYF. CDR3 nucleotide sequence: TGTGCCAGCAGCTTAAAGCGGAGCCTCGAGCAGTACTTC. This chain joins TRBV7-6 and TRBJ2-7, with a tentative D call TRBD2 (5 bases). Germline V gives CDR1 SGHVS, CDR2 FNYEAQ. The CDR3 loop spans 13 amino acids. With 2 bases removed from V and 6 bases from J, the gap between germline ends came to 11 bases. The full variable domain, rest sourced from reference TRBV7-6 and TRBJ2-7, is GAGVSQSPRYKVTKRGQDVALRCDPISGHVSLYWYRQALGQGPEFLTYFNYEAQQDKSGLPNDRFSAERPEGSISTLTIQRTEQRDSAMYRCASSLKRSLEQYFGPGTRLTVT.